This TCR beta chain is from a study of blood T cell repertoires in COVID-19. Overall study context: Specimens from acute and convalescent COVID-19 originated in the United States, Italy and Spain.

Sequencing used immunoSEQ multiplex PCR; TCRdb keeps in-frame clones, though not all of them. This table holds about 220,000 clones, around 80% found once. The sequencing input was peripheral blood. This sequence originates from a woman aged 60-70 years who had recovered from COVID-19.

This chain's CDR3 is CARSNQGYLNEKLFF. The CDR3 DNA sequence: TGTGCCAGGAGCAACCAGGGCTACCTAAATGAAAAACTGTTTTTT. The rearrangement links TRBV6-5 to TRBJ1-4, with a possible D match to TRBD1 (5 bases). Germline V gene lookup returns CDR1 MNHEY and CDR2 SVGAGI. CDR3 length: 15 residues. Trimming stripped 9 bases from V and 5 bases from J, with 19 bases between.